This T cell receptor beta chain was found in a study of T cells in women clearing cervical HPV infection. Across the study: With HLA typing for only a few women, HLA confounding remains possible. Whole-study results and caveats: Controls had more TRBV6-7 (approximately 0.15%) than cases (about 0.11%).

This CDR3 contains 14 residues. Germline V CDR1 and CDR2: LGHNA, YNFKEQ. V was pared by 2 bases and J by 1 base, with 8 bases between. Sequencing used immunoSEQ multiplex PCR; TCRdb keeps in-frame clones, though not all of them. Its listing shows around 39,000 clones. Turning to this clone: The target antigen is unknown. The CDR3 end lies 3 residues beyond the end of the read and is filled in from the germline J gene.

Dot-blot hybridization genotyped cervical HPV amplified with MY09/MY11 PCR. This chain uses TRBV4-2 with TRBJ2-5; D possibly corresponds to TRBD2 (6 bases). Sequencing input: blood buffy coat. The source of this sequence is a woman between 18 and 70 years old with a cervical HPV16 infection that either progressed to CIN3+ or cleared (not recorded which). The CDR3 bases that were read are TGTGCCAGCAGCCAATCCGGGGGCCAAGAGACC. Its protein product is CASSQSGGQET. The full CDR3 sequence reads CASSQSGGQETQYF.